These 26 T cell receptor beta chains came from one sample sequenced in a study of cytomegalovirus exposure and HLA in healthy donors (dated by TCRdb to 2016 to 2017). The library relied on the immunoSEQ multiplex PCR assay. For the multiplex PCR, a mixture combining 60 forward primers for TCR Vbeta segments and 13 reverse primers for TCR Jbeta segments was used. TCRdb retrieved this table from immuneACCESS and kept in-frame rearrangements only. Not all clones are present; in checked studies, unresolved V genes account for under half, and no reason is known for the remainder. This sample gives some 140,000 clones in total; around 79% of them show up just once. In total, the top ten clones hold approximately 7.7% of the sample. The sequencing input was PBMCs. These TCRs come from a man aged 25 to 45 in good health and CMV-seropositive.

This chain uses TRBV27 with TRBJ1-2; 9 nucleotides align to TRBD1. With V trimmed by 0 bases and J by 8 bases, 7 bases remained unmatched. CDR3 length: 15 amino acids. Germline V CDR1 and CDR2: MNHEY, SMNVEV (reference sequence). In nucleotides, the CDR3 is TGTGCCAGCAGTTTATCAGGGACAGGGATTTGGGGCTACACCTTC. Protein sequence: CASSLSGTGIWGYTF.

The chain carries TRBV6-5 and TRBJ2-7, with TRBD1 matching 9 bases. This CDR3 has 15 amino acids. V lost 2 bases, J lost 2 bases, and 4 bases stayed unmatched. Per germline, CDR1 MNHEY and CDR2 SVGAGI. The CDR3 nucleotides are TGTGCCAGCAGTTACGGGACAGGGAGGACCTACGAGCAGTACTTC. It translates to CASSYGTGRTYEQYF.

The rearrangement joins TRBV5-1 to TRBJ2-7; D may be TRBD2 (6 bases). V was trimmed by 6 bases and J by 0 bases, leaving 16 bases between them. Germline V gene sequence: CDR1 SGHRS, CDR2 YFSETQ. CDR3 length: 15 residues. Written as DNA, the CDR3 is TGCGCCAGCACCCTTAGCGGAGGGAGCTCCTACGAGCAGTACTTC. This gives the protein CASTLSGGSSYEQYF.

This clone was recorded a few times. The rearrangement links TRBV7-9 to TRBJ1-4, with 8 bases lining up with TRBD1. This CDR3 has 15 residues. J lost 8 bases, V lost 5 bases, and 10 bases had no gene match. The germline V gene encodes CDR1 SEHNR and CDR2 FQNEAQ (reference sequence). The CDR3: CASSQQGVPREKLFF. In DNA form, the CDR3 reads TGTGCCAGCAGCCAACAGGGGGTCCCTCGGGAAAAACTGTTTTTT.

This clone was counted between two and nine times. The chain uses TRBV11-1 and TRBJ1-4, with a weak D call TRBD1 (6 bases). This CDR3 has 14 residues. Between the trimmed V and J ends, which lost 4 bases and 7 bases, there was a span of 13 bases. The V gene's germline CDR1 is SGHAT and CDR2 FQDESV (reference sequence). CDR3 nucleotides: TGTGCCAGCAGCTATACAGGGTATCGTGAAAAACTGTTTTTT. Translating gives CASSYTGYREKLFF.

This clone was counted a single time. The chain employs TRBV14 and TRBJ1-1, with TRBD1 matching over 7 bases. The CDR3 has 13 residues. Germline trimming cut 7 bases from V and 1 base from J; bases unmatched to any gene: 3. The germline CDR1 and CDR2 sequences are SGHDN and FVKESK. CDR3 in amino acids: CASTQGGNTEAFF. For the CDR3, the DNA is TGTGCCAGCACTCAGGGGGGGAACACTGAAGCTTTCTTT.

V usage is TRBV7-2 and J usage is TRBJ1-1; 10 bases align to TRBD1. The germline gives CDR1 SGHTA, CDR2 FQGNSA. The CDR3 contains 17 residues. V lost 3 bases to trimming and J lost 11 bases; unmatched junction nucleotides: 18. CDR3 DNA: TGTGCCAGCAGCTTCGGGGGCGGGACAGGGGCCGCCCAAGCGGCTTTCTTT. Translation gives CASSFGGGTGAAQAAFF.

The chain is built from TRBV25-1 and TRBJ1-2; 10 bases are shared with TRBD1. The V segment lost 6 bases and the J segment 5 bases; nucleotides outside the gene matches: 6. Looked up from germline, CDR1 is MGHDK and CDR2 is SYGVNS. The CDR3 runs 14 residues. The CDR3 region is CASRRGQGVYGYTF. For the CDR3, the DNA is TGTGCCAGCAGGCGCGGACAGGGGGTTTATGGCTACACCTTC.

This chain connects TRBV30 to TRBJ1-1; D unclear. The CDR3 length is 13 residues. V was shortened by 3 bases and J by 2 bases, with 10 bases between the two germline ends. Germline V gene data show CDR1 as GTSNPN and CDR2 as SVGIG (reference sequence). CDR3 sequence reads: CAWRGQPNTEAFF. CDR3 sequence (DNA): TGTGCCTGGAGGGGCCAACCCAACACTGAAGCTTTCTTT.

This clone came up a few times. The chain joins TRBV29-1 to TRBJ2-1; tentatively, D is TRBD1 (6 bases). Germline CDR1 and CDR2: SQVTM and ANQGSEA. V was clipped by 7 bases and J by 2 bases, with 9 bases between them. The CDR3 has 12 amino acids. The DNA of the CDR3 is TGCAGCGCGACAGGAACCTACAATGAGCAGTTCTTC. Residues: CSATGTYNEQFF.

This chain connects TRBV7-9 to TRBJ1-2; no firm D call. In germline, CDR1 is SEHNR, CDR2 FQNEAQ (reference sequence). The ends were cut back, 0 bases at V and 8 bases at J, with 10 bases in the middle. The CDR3 totals 13 residues. The CDR3 DNA reads as TGTGCCAGCAGCTTAGCTCTAACCAACGGCTACACCTTC. Translation gives CASSLALTNGYTF.

V and J are TRBV19 and TRBJ1-1, with 9 positions matching TRBD1. Unmatched junction bases numbered 9, after V lost 0 bases and J lost 1 base. CDR1 LNHDA and CDR2 SQIVND come from the germline V gene (reference sequence). The CDR3 extends over 18 amino acids. The CDR3 spells CASSIDSPGTGTNTEAFF. CDR3 nucleotides: TGTGCCAGTAGTATAGACTCGCCCGGGACAGGGACGAACACTGAAGCTTTCTTT.

The chain uses TRBV6-5 and TRBJ2-1; TRBD1 might be the D (5 bases). Germline CDR1 is MNHEY and CDR2 is SVGAGI. Trimming stripped 4 bases from V and 2 bases from J, with 15 bases between. This CDR3 spans 16 amino acids. The CDR3 nucleotides read TGTGCCAGCAGTTCCCAACCTAGGGGCCCCTACAATGAGCAGTTCTTC. Its protein is CASSSQPRGPYNEQFF.

V usage is TRBV4-1 and J usage is TRBJ2-1; TRBD2 aligns across 15 bases. Germline V lookup: CDR1 MGHRA, CDR2 YSYEKL. The CDR3 has 15 residues. The trim removed 3 bases at V and 9 bases at J, leaving 3 bases unmatched. The CDR3 here is CASSHGLAGGFEQFF. CDR3 sequence (DNA): TGCGCCAGCAGCCATGGACTAGCGGGGGGGTTTGAGCAGTTCTTC.

The chain carries TRBV27 and TRBJ1-3; D possibly corresponds to TRBD1 (5 bases). From germline, CDR1 is MNHEY and CDR2 SMNVEV (reference sequence). The CDR3 is made up of 11 amino acids. Trimming shortened V by 6 bases and J by 9 bases, and 9 bases separated the two germline ends. DNA of the CDR3: TGTGCCAGCAGAAGCGGGGGCACCATATATTTT. It encodes CASRSGGTIYF.

The gene calls are TRBV6-5 and TRBJ2-2, with D unclear. Germline lookup yields CDR1 MNHEY and CDR2 SVGAGI. Deletions cut 2 bases from V and 7 bases from J, with 14 bases between. CDR3 length equals 15 residues. The CDR3 protein is CASSYAWSSGGELFF. Written as DNA, the CDR3 is TGTGCCAGCAGTTACGCCTGGAGTAGTGGCGGGGAGCTGTTTTTT.

This clone was picked up a small number of times. The V gene is TRBV7-9, the J gene TRBJ2-2; tentative D call: TRBD1 (6 bases). V was pared by 6 bases and J by 7 bases, with 12 bases between. The CDR3 is made up of 13 amino acids. The V gene's germline CDR1 is SEHNR and CDR2 FQNEAQ (reference sequence). CDR3 protein: CASRQRGGGELFF. The CDR3 region has the DNA TGTGCCAGCAGACAACGAGGGGGCGGGGAGCTGTTTTTT.

This chain joins TRBV5-1 and TRBJ1-1; D gene ambiguous. The ends were cut back, 4 bases at V and 1 base at J, with 8 bases in the middle. Germline lookup yields CDR1 SGHRS and CDR2 YFSETQ. CDR3 length equals 13 residues. CDR3 in DNA: TGCGCCAGCAGCCTGTCAGAGAACACTGAAGCTTTCTTT. Encoded protein: CASSLSENTEAFF.

J is TRBJ1-5 and V is TRBV30, with D uncertain. The germline CDR1 and CDR2 sequences are GTSNPN and SVGIG (reference sequence). The CDR3 contains 13 residues. The ends were cut back, 1 base at V and 6 bases at J, with 10 bases in the middle. The CDR3, as DNA: TGTGCCTGGAGTGGCGGGCGGGCTCAGCCCCAGCATTTT. Its translation is CAWSGGRAQPQHF.

This clone was counted between two and nine times. The V call is TRBV6-5, the J call TRBJ1-5, with 7 bases fitting TRBD1. Trimming cost V 0 bases and J 7 bases; bases outside gene matches: 3. The V gene's germline CDR1 is MNHEY and CDR2 SVGAGI. The CDR3 is 14 residues long. The CDR3 sequence is CASSYSQGIQPQHF. The CDR3 nucleotides are TGTGCCAGCAGTTACTCACAGGGGATACAGCCCCAGCATTTT.

The chain uses TRBV4-1 and TRBJ2-1; D may be TRBD2 (6 bases). Trimming left V 0 bases short and J 9 bases short, with 15 bases between. Germline values: CDR1 MGHRA, CDR2 YSYEKL. The CDR3 spans 15 residues. The CDR3 protein is CASSQDPSVGREQFF. CDR3 nucleotides: TGCGCCAGCAGCCAAGACCCTAGCGTAGGACGTGAGCAGTTCTTC.

V is TRBV2 and J is TRBJ2-3; a possible D gene is TRBD1 (5 bases). Germline V lookup: CDR1 SNHLY, CDR2 FYNNEI. The CDR3 is 14 amino acids. Trimming removed 3 bases at V and 1 base at J, with 8 bases between. The CDR3 region has the DNA TGTGCCAGCAGTGAGACGACAGGCACAGATACGCAGTATTTT. Translated: CASSETTGTDTQYF.

The CDR3 region is CASSRGQGEKLFF. As DNA, the CDR3 is TGTGCCAGCAGCCGGGGACAGGGCGAAAAACTGTTTTTT. V and J are TRBV14 and TRBJ1-4; the match to TRBD1 covers 9 bases. CDR1 SGHDN and CDR2 FVKESK come from the germline V gene. The junction had 2 bases not matched to a gene; V was cut back by 4 bases and J by 8 bases. The CDR3 contains 13 residues.

CDR3: CASSQDQGGSGELFF. The CDR3 DNA follows: TGCGCCAGCAGCCAAGATCAGGGTGGTTCCGGGGAGCTGTTTTTT. The rearrangement joins TRBV4-3 to TRBJ2-2; a weak D match, TRBD1 (5 bases). The CDR3 consists of 15 residues. In germline, CDR1 is LGHNA, CDR2 YSLEER. The ends were cut back, 0 bases at V and 6 bases at J, with 11 bases in the middle.

V and J are TRBV28 and TRBJ2-5; D ambiguous. Trimming removed 3 bases from V and 0 bases from J, with 5 bases in between. The CDR3 is 13 residues long. The germline CDR1 and CDR2 sequences are MDHEN and SYDVKM. This chain's CDR3 is CASSFGYQETQYF. Written as DNA, the CDR3 is TGTGCCAGCAGTTTTGGCTACCAAGAGACCCAGTACTTC.

This chain joins TRBV6-5 and TRBJ1-4; D may be TRBD1 (6 bases). The V gene lost 2 bases and the J gene lost 10 bases, with 17 bases spanning the gap. This CDR3 contains 15 residues. Germline V gives CDR1 MNHEY, CDR2 SVGAGI. The CDR3 loop reads CASSYSWDKVGKLFF. The CDR3 DNA reads as TGTGCCAGCAGTTACAGTTGGGACAAGGTAGGAAAACTGTTTTTT.